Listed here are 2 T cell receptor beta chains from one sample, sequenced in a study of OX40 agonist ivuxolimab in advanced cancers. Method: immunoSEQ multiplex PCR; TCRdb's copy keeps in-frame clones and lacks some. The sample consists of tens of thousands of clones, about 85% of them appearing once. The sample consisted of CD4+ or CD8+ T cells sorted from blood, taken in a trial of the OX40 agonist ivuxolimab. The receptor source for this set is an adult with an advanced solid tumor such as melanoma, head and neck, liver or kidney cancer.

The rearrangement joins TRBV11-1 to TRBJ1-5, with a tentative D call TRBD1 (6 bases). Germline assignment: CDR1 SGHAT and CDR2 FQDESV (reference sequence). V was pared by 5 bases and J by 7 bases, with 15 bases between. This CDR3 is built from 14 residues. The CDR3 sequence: CASSPGQNYQPQHF. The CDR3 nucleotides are TGTGCCAGCAGCCCGGGACAAAATTACCAGCCCCAGCATTTT.

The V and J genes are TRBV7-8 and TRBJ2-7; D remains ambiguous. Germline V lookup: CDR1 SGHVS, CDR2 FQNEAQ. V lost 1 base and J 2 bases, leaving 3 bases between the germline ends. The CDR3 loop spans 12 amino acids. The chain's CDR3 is CASSLGTYEQYF. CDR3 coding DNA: TGTGCCAGCAGCTTAGGGACCTACGAGCAGTACTTC.